The 32 T cell receptor beta chains below all came from one sample that was sequenced in a study of blood T cell repertoires in COVID-19. Profiling relied on immunoSEQ multiplex PCR, and the TCRdb table lists in-frame clones only, not all of them. The repertoire holds about 42,000 clones, with roughly 89% as singletons. Sequencing used peripheral blood. These receptors all stem from a human donor in a cohort sampled during active COVID-19.

This sequence joins TRBV6-4 and TRBJ2-1, with 11 positions matching TRBD2. The CDR3 consists of 15 residues. Trimming cost V 6 bases and J 4 bases; bases outside gene matches: 5. Germline V gives CDR1 MRHNA, CDR2 SNTAGT. For the CDR3, the DNA is TGTGCCAGCAGCACCGGGACTAGCGGATACAATGAGCAGTTCTTC. Residues: CASSTGTSGYNEQFF.

CDR3 DNA: TGTGCCAGCAGCGCAAACAGGGGTTGGGGGTCATTCTACACCTTC. Its translation is CASSANRGWGSFYTF. The chain combines TRBV9 with TRBJ1-2; 7 bases are shared with TRBD1. The V segment lost 3 bases and the J segment 10 bases; nucleotides outside the gene matches: 15. The CDR3 totals 15 residues. Germline assignment: CDR1 SGDLS and CDR2 YYNGEE. The variable domain in full, with the rest retrieved from reference TRBV9 and TRBJ1-2, is DSGVTQTPKHLITATGQRVTLRCSPRSGDLSVYWYQQSLDQGLQFLIQYYNGEERAKGNILERFSAQQFPDLHSELNLSSLELGDSALYFCASSANRGWGSFYTFGSGTRLTVV.

This clone was recorded a few times. The rearrangement uses TRBV30 and TRBJ1-6; the match to TRBD1 covers 7 bases. J lost 10 bases, V lost 0 bases, and 6 bases had no gene match. The germline CDR1 and CDR2 sequences are GTSNPN and SVGIG (reference sequence). The CDR3 covers 14 residues. CDR3 sequence (DNA): TGTGCCTGGAGTGTATTAGGACAGGCGTCACCCCTCCACTTT. Amino acids: CAWSVLGQASPLHF.

The chain has TRBV18 and TRBJ1-2; 8 nucleotides align to TRBD1. CDR3 length: 14 amino acids. CDR1 and CDR2 from the germline V gene are KGHSH and LQKENI. V shed 4 bases and J 4 bases; nucleotides not matched to a gene: 5. The CDR3 is CASSHDRGSYGYTF. The CDR3 coding sequence is TGTGCCAGCTCACACGACAGGGGCTCCTATGGCTACACCTTC. The full variable domain, in which reference TRBV18 and TRBJ1-2 provide the parts outside the CDR3, is NAGVMQNPRHLVRRRGQEARLRCSPMKGHSHVYWYRQLPEEGLKFMVYLQKENIIDESGMPKERFSAEFPKEGPSILRIQQVVRGDSAAYFCASSHDRGSYGYTFGSGTRLTVV.

This clone was seen a few times. The rearrangement links TRBV7-9 to TRBJ2-7; 9 bases are a match to TRBD1. The CDR3 is 14 amino acids. From germline, CDR1 is SEHNR and CDR2 FQNEAQ (reference sequence). The trim removed 5 bases at V and 4 bases at J, leaving 6 bases unmatched. CDR3 DNA: TGTGCCAGCAGCCTAGGACAGGGGATTTACGAGCAGTACTTC. Amino acids: CASSLGQGIYEQYF.

The gene calls are TRBV13 and TRBJ2-6; possibly TRBD1 for D (6 bases). The CDR3 has 15 amino acids. V gave up 5 bases and J gave up 2 bases, with 10 bases separating them. CDR1 and CDR2 from the germline V gene are PRHDT and FYEKMQ (reference sequence). This CDR3 reads CASSTEGAGANVLTF. In DNA form, the CDR3 reads TGTGCCAGCAGCACAGAGGGGGCTGGGGCCAACGTCCTGACTTTC.

The chain couples TRBV3-1 (or the pseudogene TRBV3-2) to TRBJ2-7; 11 bases match TRBD1. The length of the CDR3 is 15 residues. J was trimmed by 2 bases and V by 7 bases; bases with no gene match: 7. CDR1 and CDR2 from the germline V gene are LGHDT and YNNKEL (reference sequence). The CDR3 reads CASTRGGQGAYEQYF. CDR3 coding DNA: TGTGCCAGCACCCGAGGGGGACAGGGGGCCTACGAGCAGTACTTC.

Points on this clone: One end of the junction varies from germline; a read error may be responsible. The V call is TRBV7-7, the J call TRBJ1-4, with 8 positions matching TRBD1. This CDR3 is built from 15 residues. Germline CDR1 is SSHAT and CDR2 is FNYEAQ (reference sequence). The CDR3 reads CASSARQGRNEKLFF. CDR3 sequence (DNA): TGTGCTAGCAGCGCCAGACAGGGGCGTAATGAAAAACTGTTTTTT.

The CDR3: CASSLEGAFF. CDR3 in DNA: TGTGCCAGCAGCTTAGAGGGGGCTTTCTTT. The chain couples TRBV7-8 to TRBJ1-1; tentatively, D is TRBD1 (5 bases). The CDR3 loop spans 10 amino acids. In germline, CDR1 is SGHVS, CDR2 FQNEAQ. V lost 1 base and J 11 bases, leaving 5 bases between the germline ends.

The chain has TRBV13 and TRBJ2-7, with 11 bases lining up with TRBD2. The CDR3 runs 17 residues. With 4 bases clipped from V and 6 bases from J, the junction kept 14 bases outside the gene matches. Germline V gives CDR1 PRHDT, CDR2 FYEKMQ (reference sequence). The CDR3: CASSSSSGGVLSSEQYF. CDR3 DNA: TGTGCCAGCAGCTCTAGTAGCGGGGGGGTACTATCGTCCGAGCAGTACTTC.

The chain carries TRBV2 and TRBJ1-1, with D perhaps matching TRBD1 (6 bases). Germline V gene data show CDR1 as SNHLY and CDR2 as FYNNEI. V was pared by 8 bases and J by 1 base, with 17 bases between. The CDR3 sequence is 15 residues long. The CDR3, as DNA: TGTGCCAGCGCACTTGGGGGGGCGGGGAACACTGAAGCTTTCTTT. Its translation: CASALGGAGNTEAFF.

The rearrangement joins TRBV9 to TRBJ2-7; TRBD2 matches 8 bases. The CDR3 loop spans 16 amino acids. Germline V gene lookup returns CDR1 SGDLS and CDR2 YYNGEE. J was trimmed by 3 bases and V by 4 bases; bases with no gene match: 12. The CDR3 region is CASSSLGLSGSYEQYF. The CDR3 DNA sequence: TGTGCCAGCAGCTCCCTCGGATTGAGCGGGAGCTACGAGCAGTACTTC.

This clone was seen a single time. The CDR3 DNA follows: TGTGCCAGCAGTTATCCCCAGGGGGCGAGATATGGCTACACCTTC. This gives the protein CASSYPQGARYGYTF. The rearrangement joins TRBV6-2 or TRBV6-3 to TRBJ1-2; 8 bases are shared with TRBD1. The CDR3 extends over 15 amino acids. CDR1 and CDR2 (germline): MNHEY, SVGEGT. V shed 3 bases, J shed 5 bases, and the junction held 8 bases outside the gene matches.

The V and J genes are TRBV2 and TRBJ2-3; maybe TRBD2 (6 bases). The CDR3 sequence is 15 residues long. Per germline, CDR1 SNHLY and CDR2 FYNNEI. V dropped 4 bases and J dropped 4 bases, with 15 bases sitting between them. The CDR3 bases are TGTGCCAGCAGTGTCCGGGGGACTGTGCCAGATACGCAGTATTTT. It encodes CASSVRGTVPDTQYF. Full variable domain (missing parts from reference TRBV2 and TRBJ2-3): EPEVTQTPSHQVTQMGQEVILRCVPISNHLYFYWYRQILGQKVEFLVSFYNNEISEKSEIFDDQFSVERPDGSNFTLKIRSTKLEDSAMYFCASSVRGTVPDTQYFGPGTRLTVL.

The V and J genes are TRBV7-9 and TRBJ1-3; 7 bases align to TRBD1. The CDR3 is 18 amino acids. Per germline, CDR1 SEHNR and CDR2 FQNEAQ (reference sequence). After removal of 7 bases from V and 1 base from J, the junction contained 16 bases not matched to a gene. CDR3 amino acids: CASTLGQDRTISGNTIYF. Here the CDR3 DNA reads TGTGCCAGCACCCTTGGACAGGATCGCACCATTTCTGGAAACACCATATATTTT.

J is TRBJ2-6 and V is TRBV5-4; unclear D gene. Trimming stripped 0 bases from V and 0 bases from J, with 16 bases between. The CDR3 is made up of 19 amino acids. Germline V CDR1 and CDR2: SGHNT, YYREEE (reference sequence). CDR3 DNA sequence: TGTGCCAGCAGCTTGGGAGGTGTTCAGTCCTTCTCTGGGGCCAACGTCCTGACTTTC. It encodes CASSLGGVQSFSGANVLTF.

Here the CDR3 reads CASSQGSLEAKNIQYF. The DNA for the CDR3 is TGCGCCAGCAGCCAGGGGAGTTTAGAGGCCAAAAACATTCAGTACTTC. The chain carries TRBV4-1 and TRBJ2-4, with a tentative D call TRBD2 (5 bases). In germline, CDR1 is MGHRA, CDR2 YSYEKL. Between the trimmed V and J ends, which lost 3 bases and 1 base, there was a span of 13 bases. CDR3 length equals 16 residues.

The rearrangement links TRBV15 to TRBJ1-2, with no clear D. V was trimmed by 3 bases and J by 6 bases, leaving 11 bases between them. Per the germline V gene, CDR1 is LNHNV and CDR2 is YYDKDF (reference sequence). The CDR3 is 13 residues long. CDR3 DNA sequence: TGTGCCACCAGCAGTTCGGGGATTAATGGCTACACCTTC. Its translation is CATSSSGINGYTF.

This clone was recorded once. CDR3 in DNA: TGTGCCAGCAGTTTCGGGACAGGGGACTACGAGCAGTACTTC. It is translated as CASSFGTGDYEQYF. The genes are TRBV6-5 and TRBJ2-7, with 10 positions matching TRBD1. The CDR3 covers 14 residues. Germline loops: CDR1 MNHEY, CDR2 SVGAGI. The J segment lost 3 bases and the V segment lost 4 bases, leaving 3 bases of the junction unmatched.

The chain uses TRBV10-3 and TRBJ1-4; D may be TRBD1 (5 bases). The CDR3 has 13 amino acids. Between the trimmed V and J ends, which lost 4 bases and 3 bases, there was a span of 6 bases. Germline CDR1 and CDR2: ENHRY and SYGVKD. DNA of the CDR3: TGTGCCATCAGTGGACAGTCTAATGAAAAACTGTTTTTT. Protein sequence: CAISGQSNEKLFF.

The V gene is TRBV6-5, the J gene TRBJ1-1; the D is unclear. Germline CDR1 and CDR2: MNHEY and SVGAGI. V gave up 6 bases and J gave up 0 bases, with 8 bases separating them. There are 13 residues in the CDR3. The CDR3 loop reads CASRRIMNTEAFF. For the CDR3, the DNA is TGTGCCAGCAGGAGAATCATGAACACTGAAGCTTTCTTT.

The chain joins TRBV7-9 to TRBJ2-7, with a weak D call TRBD2 (5 bases). Germline-derived CDR1 and CDR2 are SEHNR and FQNEAQ (reference sequence). The V end lost 5 bases, the J end lost 5 bases, and 19 bases lay between the germline ends. This CDR3 has 15 amino acids. DNA of the CDR3: TGTGCCAGCAGCCGCAGTTTCGAGGGTGGCCACGAGCAGTACTTC. Amino acids: CASSRSFEGGHEQYF.

The genes are TRBV4-3 and TRBJ2-7, with TRBD1 identical over 9 bases. Germline assignment: CDR1 LGHNA and CDR2 YSLEER. The CDR3 totals 14 residues. V lost 4 bases to trimming and J lost 3 bases; unmatched junction nucleotides: 4. The CDR3 DNA reads as TGCGCCAGCAGCCGGTCGGACAGGGGCTACGAGCAGTACTTC. This sequence encodes CASSRSDRGYEQYF.

The chain combines TRBV7-7 with TRBJ1-5; D is unresolved. The length of the CDR3 is 21 residues. Between the trimmed V and J ends, which lost 2 bases and 2 bases, there was a span of 28 bases. The germline CDR1 and CDR2 sequences are SSHAT and FNYEAQ (reference sequence). CDR3 sequence: CASSLFKPFATPGNGNQPQHF. The CDR3 region has the DNA TGTGCCAGCAGCTTATTTAAGCCCTTTGCAACTCCGGGTAACGGCAATCAGCCCCAGCATTTT.

This clone was observed a few times. The chain uses TRBV25-1 and TRBJ2-2; TRBD1 might be the D (5 bases). V shed 4 bases and J shed 4 bases, with 10 bases lying between them. The CDR3 covers 14 residues. Germline CDR1 MGHDK, CDR2 SYGVNS. The CDR3 is CASSATGRTGELFF. DNA for the CDR3: TGTGCCAGCAGTGCTACAGGTCGCACCGGGGAGCTGTTTTTT.

The chain links TRBV18 to TRBJ2-7, with D maybe TRBD2 (7 bases). CDR1 is KGHSH, CDR2 LQKENI, per germline. The CDR3 consists of 15 residues. V was shortened by 5 bases and J by 0 bases, with 14 bases between the two germline ends. CDR3 region: CASSGAGGLSYEQYF. In DNA, the CDR3 is TGTGCCAGCTCAGGGGCCGGGGGGCTCTCCTACGAGCAGTACTTC.

The chain has TRBV7-8 and TRBJ1-2; no firm D call. Germline V lookup: CDR1 SGHVS, CDR2 FQNEAQ. The CDR3 totals 14 residues. Deletions cut 1 base from V and 8 bases from J, with 14 bases between. The CDR3 nucleotides are TGTGCCAGCAGCTTAGAAATTAGCACCGTGGGCTACACCTTC. This codes for CASSLEISTVGYTF.

The V and J genes are TRBV5-6 and TRBJ1-3; D uncertain. The V and J ends lost 0 bases and 5 bases respectively, with 6 bases between them. The CDR3 runs 13 residues. Looked up from germline, CDR1 is SGHDT and CDR2 is YYEEEE. The CDR3 bases are TGTGCCAGCAGCTTGGACGGGAGAAACACCATATATTTT. This gives the protein CASSLDGRNTIYF. Full variable domain (missing parts from reference TRBV5-6 and TRBJ1-3): DAGVTQSPTHLIKTRGQQVTLRCSPKSGHDTVSWYQQALGQGPQFIFQYYEEEERQRGNFPDRFSGHQFPNYSSELNVNALLLGDSALYLCASSLDGRNTIYFGEGSWLTVV.

The chain carries TRBV6-2 or TRBV6-3 and TRBJ1-5; D unresolved. This CDR3 is 14 amino acids long. Trimming took 6 bases from V and 4 from J, leaving 13 bases between them. Germline assignment: CDR1 MNHEY and CDR2 SVGEGT. The CDR3 region has the DNA TGTGCCAGCAGCCCCAGAGGGATAAATCAGCCCCAGCATTTT. Translated, it gives CASSPRGINQPQHF.

This rearrangement joins TRBV19 to TRBJ1-2; 8 nucleotides agree with TRBD1. Losses at the gene ends were 3 bases for V and 1 base for J; bases not matched to a gene: 7. This CDR3 has 16 amino acids. Germline-derived CDR1 and CDR2 are LNHDA and SQIVND (reference sequence). The CDR3 is CASSIRLTGGNYGYTF. The CDR3 coding sequence is TGTGCCAGTAGTATCAGGCTCACAGGGGGTAACTATGGCTACACCTTC.

The count of this clone is one. The CDR3 here is CAWSSQGSEGEGANVLTF. CDR3 sequence (DNA): TGTGCCTGGAGTAGTCAGGGGTCCGAAGGGGAAGGGGCCAACGTCCTGACTTTC. The rearrangement links TRBV30 to TRBJ2-6, with D perhaps TRBD1 (6 bases). This CDR3 comprises 18 residues. V lost 2 bases, J lost 4 bases, and 21 bases lay in between. The germline V gene encodes CDR1 GTSNPN and CDR2 SVGIG (reference sequence).

V is TRBV29-1 and J is TRBJ1-2; 10 bases map to TRBD1. With 4 bases clipped from V and 0 bases from J, the junction kept 2 bases outside the gene matches. This CDR3 is 14 amino acids long. CDR1 is SQVTM, CDR2 ANQGSEA, per germline. The CDR3 loop reads CSVGGTGANYGYTF. The CDR3 bases are TGCAGCGTTGGGGGGACAGGGGCTAACTATGGCTACACCTTC.